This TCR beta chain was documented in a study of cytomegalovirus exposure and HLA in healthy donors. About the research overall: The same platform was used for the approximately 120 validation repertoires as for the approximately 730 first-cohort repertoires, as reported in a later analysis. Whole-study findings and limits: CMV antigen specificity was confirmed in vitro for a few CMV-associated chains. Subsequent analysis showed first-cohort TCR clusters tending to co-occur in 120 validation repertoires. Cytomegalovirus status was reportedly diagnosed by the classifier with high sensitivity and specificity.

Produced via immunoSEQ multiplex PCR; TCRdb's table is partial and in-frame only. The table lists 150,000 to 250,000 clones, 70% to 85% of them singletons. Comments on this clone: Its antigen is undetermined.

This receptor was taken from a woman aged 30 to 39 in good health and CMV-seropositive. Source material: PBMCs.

For the CDR3, the DNA is TGTGCCAGCAGCTTAGTCGCGACAGCCTCTAACTATGGCTACACCTTC. This encodes CASSLVATASNYGYTF. The chain carries TRBV7-2 and TRBJ1-2, with a possible D match to TRBD1 (5 bases). The CDR3 covers 16 residues. V shed 1 base and J shed 0 bases, with 12 bases lying between them. Germline V gene lookup returns CDR1 SGHTA and CDR2 FQGNSA.